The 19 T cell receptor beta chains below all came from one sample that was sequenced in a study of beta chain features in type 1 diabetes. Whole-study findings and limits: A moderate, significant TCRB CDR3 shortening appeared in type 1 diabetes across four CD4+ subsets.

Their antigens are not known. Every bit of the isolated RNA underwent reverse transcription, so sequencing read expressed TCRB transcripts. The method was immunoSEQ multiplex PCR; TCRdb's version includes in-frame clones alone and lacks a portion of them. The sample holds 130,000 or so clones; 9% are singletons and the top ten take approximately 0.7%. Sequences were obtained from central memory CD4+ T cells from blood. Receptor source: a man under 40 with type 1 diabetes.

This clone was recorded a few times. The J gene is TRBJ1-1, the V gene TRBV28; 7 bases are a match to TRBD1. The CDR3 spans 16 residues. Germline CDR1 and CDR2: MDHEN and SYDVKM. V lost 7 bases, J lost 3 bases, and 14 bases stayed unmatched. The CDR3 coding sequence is TGTGCCAGCACCCCGTCGGATGGCAGGGGGGACACTGAAGCTTTCTTT. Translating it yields CASTPSDGRGDTEAFF.

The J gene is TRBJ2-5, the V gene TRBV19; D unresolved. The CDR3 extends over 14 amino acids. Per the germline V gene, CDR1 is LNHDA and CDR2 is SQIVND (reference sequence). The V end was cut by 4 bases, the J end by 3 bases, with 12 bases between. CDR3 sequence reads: CASSTADWKETQYF. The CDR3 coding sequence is TGTGCCAGTAGTACTGCTGACTGGAAAGAGACCCAGTACTTC.

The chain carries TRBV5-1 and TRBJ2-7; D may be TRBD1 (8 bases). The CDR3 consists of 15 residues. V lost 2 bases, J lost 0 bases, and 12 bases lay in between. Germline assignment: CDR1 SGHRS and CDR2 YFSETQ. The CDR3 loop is CASSFTGGVSYEQYF. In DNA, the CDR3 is TGCGCCAGCAGCTTCACAGGGGGGGTCTCCTACGAGCAGTACTTC.

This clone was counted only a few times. CDR3 nucleotide sequence: TGTGCCAGCAGCCCCCATCCGAGGGGGGGCTACGAGCAGTACTTC. Its protein is CASSPHPRGGYEQYF. The chain joins TRBV11-2 to TRBJ2-7, with a weak D call TRBD2 (7 bases). V was pared by 5 bases and J by 3 bases, with 17 bases between. The CDR3 is made up of 15 amino acids. The germline V gene has CDR1 SGHAT and CDR2 FQNNGV.

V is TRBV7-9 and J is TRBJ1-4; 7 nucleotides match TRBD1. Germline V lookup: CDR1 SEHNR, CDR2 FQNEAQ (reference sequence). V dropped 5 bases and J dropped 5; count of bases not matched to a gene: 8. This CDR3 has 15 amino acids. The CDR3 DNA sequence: TGTGCCAGCAGCGCCCGACAGGGCAGGAATGAAAAACTGTTTTTT. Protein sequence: CASSARQGRNEKLFF.

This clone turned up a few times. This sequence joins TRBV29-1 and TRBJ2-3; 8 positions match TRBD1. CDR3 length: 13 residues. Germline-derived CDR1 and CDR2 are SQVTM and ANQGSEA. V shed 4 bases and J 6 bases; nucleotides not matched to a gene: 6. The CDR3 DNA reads TGCAGCGTTGTTCAGGGGGCTGGGGATACGCAGTATTTT. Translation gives CSVVQGAGDTQYF.

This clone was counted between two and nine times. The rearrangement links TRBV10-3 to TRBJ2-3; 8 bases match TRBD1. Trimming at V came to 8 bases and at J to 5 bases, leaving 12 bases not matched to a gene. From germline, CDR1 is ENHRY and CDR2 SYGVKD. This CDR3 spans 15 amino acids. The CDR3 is CAIGSAGTGGDTQYF. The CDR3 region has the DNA TGTGCCATCGGGTCGGCGGGGACAGGAGGAGATACGCAGTATTTT.

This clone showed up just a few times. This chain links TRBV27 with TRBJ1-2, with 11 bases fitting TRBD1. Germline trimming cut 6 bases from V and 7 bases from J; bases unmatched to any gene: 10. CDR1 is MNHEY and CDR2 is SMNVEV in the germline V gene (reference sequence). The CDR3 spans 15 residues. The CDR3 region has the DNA TGTGCCAGCAGCTCGTTCGGACAGGGGGCTCGTGGCTACACCTTC. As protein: CASSSFGQGARGYTF.

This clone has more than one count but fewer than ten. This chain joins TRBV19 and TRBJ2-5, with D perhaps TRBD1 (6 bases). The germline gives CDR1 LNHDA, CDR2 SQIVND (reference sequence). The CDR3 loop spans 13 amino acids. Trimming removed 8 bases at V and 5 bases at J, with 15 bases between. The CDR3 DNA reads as TGTGCCAGTCGTGAACAGGGAATTGAGACCCAGTACTTC. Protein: CASREQGIETQYF.

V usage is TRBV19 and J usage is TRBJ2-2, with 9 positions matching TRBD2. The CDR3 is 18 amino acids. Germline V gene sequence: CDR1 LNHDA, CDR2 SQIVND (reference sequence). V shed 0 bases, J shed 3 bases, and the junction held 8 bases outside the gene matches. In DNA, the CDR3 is TGTGCCAGTAGTATAGAATCCCCTAGCGGGGACCACACCGGGGAGCTGTTTTTT. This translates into CASSIESPSGDHTGELFF. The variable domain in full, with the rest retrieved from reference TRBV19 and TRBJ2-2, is DGGITQSPKYLFRKEGQNVTLSCEQNLNHDAMYWYRQDPGQGLRLIYYSQIVNDFQKGDIAEGYSVSREKKESFPLTVTSAQKNPTAFYLCASSIESPSGDHTGELFFGEGSRLTVL.

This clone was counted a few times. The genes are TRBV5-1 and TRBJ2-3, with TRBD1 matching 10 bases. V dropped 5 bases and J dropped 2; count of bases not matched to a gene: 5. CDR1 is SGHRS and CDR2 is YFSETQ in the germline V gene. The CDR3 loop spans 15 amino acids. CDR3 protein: CASSGTGEITDTQYF. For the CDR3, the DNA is TGCGCCAGCAGTGGGACAGGGGAAATCACAGATACGCAGTATTTT.

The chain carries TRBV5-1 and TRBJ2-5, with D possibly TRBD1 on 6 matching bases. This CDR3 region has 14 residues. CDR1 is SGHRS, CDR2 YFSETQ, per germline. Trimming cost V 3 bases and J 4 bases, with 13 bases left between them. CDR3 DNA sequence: TGCGCCAGCAGCTGGACAGCCTCTCGAGAGACCCAGTACTTC. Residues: CASSWTASRETQYF.

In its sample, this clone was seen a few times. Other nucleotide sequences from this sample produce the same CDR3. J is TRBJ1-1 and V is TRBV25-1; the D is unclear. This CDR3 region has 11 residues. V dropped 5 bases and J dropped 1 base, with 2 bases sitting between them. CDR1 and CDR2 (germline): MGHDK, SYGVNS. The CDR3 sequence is CASSRNTEAFF. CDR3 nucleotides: TGTGCCAGCAGTCGGAACACTGAAGCTTTCTTT.

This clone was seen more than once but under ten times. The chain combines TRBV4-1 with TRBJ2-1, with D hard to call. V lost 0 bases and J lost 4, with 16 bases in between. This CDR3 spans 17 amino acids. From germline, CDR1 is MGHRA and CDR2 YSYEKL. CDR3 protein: CASSQDLRWQKYNEQFF. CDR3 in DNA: TGCGCCAGCAGCCAAGATCTCAGGTGGCAGAAGTACAATGAGCAGTTCTTC.

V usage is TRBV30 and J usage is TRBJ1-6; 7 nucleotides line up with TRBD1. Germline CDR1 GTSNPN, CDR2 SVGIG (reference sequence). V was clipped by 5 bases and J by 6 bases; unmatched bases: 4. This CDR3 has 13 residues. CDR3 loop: CAWLGQPNSPLHF. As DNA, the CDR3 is TGTGCCTGGCTGGGACAGCCTAATTCACCCCTCCACTTT.

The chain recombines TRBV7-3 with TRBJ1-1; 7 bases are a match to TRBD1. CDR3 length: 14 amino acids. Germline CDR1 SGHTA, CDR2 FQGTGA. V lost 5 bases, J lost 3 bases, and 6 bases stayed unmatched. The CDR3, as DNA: TGTGCCAGCAGCGTCGGTGGGACAGACACTGAAGCTTTCTTT. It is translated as CASSVGGTDTEAFF.

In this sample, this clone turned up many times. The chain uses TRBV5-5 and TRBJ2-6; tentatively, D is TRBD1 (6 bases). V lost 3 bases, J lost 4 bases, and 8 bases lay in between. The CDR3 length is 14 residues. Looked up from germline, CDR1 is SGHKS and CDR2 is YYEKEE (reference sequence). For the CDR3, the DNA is TGTGCCAGCAGCTCAGGGGAAGGGGCCAACGTCCTGACTTTC. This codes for CASSSGEGANVLTF.

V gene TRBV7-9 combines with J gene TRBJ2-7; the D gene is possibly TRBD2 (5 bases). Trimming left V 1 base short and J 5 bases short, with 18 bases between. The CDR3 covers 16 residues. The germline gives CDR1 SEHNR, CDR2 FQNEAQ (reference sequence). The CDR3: CASSLGARAAAHEQYF. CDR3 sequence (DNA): TGTGCCAGCAGCTTAGGGGCCCGGGCAGCGGCCCACGAGCAGTACTTC.

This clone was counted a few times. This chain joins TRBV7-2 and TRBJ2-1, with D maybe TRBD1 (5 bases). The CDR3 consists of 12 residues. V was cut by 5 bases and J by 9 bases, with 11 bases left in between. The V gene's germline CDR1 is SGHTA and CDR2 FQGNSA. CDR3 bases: TGTGCCAGCAGCGCCTTTAGGGGTGAGCAGTTCTTC. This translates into CASSAFRGEQFF.